This TCR beta chain was documented in a study of blood T cell repertoires in COVID-19. Study as a whole: PBMCs, B-cell-depleted T cells, or T cells were the source of the cDNA or gDNA that made up the material.

The V gene's germline CDR1 is MGHRA and CDR2 YSYEKL. V was clipped by 0 bases and J by 10 bases, with 13 bases between them. The CDR3 consists of 14 residues. In the study's own analysis: Researchers report that nucleated cell counts were estimated from reference gene primer amplification. Profiling relied on immunoSEQ multiplex PCR, and the TCRdb table lists in-frame clones only, not all of them. Clone size and V and J calls were adopted from that table, with D and trimming inferred from the DNA. The data contain approximately 130,000 clones, about 77% of them singletons. The sample taken for sequencing was peripheral blood. J is TRBJ2-1 and V is TRBV4-1; D perhaps matches TRBD1 (5 bases). The sequence was obtained from a man older than 75 with acute or convalescent COVID-19. The CDR3 protein is CASSQDDRLREQFF. The CDR3 coding sequence is TGCGCCAGCAGCCAAGACGACAGACTCCGAGAGCAGTTCTTC.